These 7 T cell receptor beta chains were sequenced from one sample in a study of quantifying T cell responses using KT2 cells. Study context: TCR alpha and beta constant-region primers primed reverse transcription of RNA.

An oligo carrying a UMI was ligated to the cDNA 3' end. The first PCR ran roughly 4 cycles with an equimolar RC1.1 and RC1.2 beta primer mix. A single record per CDR3 protein comes from TCRdb applying MiXCR to the UMI-ligation and nested PCR reads. Here the sample spans just under 50,000 distinct CDR3 sequences, 11% being singletons. Source material: PBMCs spiked with cells of the T cell clone KT2. These receptors originate from a human donor.

The rearrangement links TRBV2 to TRBJ2-1, with 7 bases lining up with TRBD1. This CDR3 comprises 15 residues. Germline V lookup: CDR1 SNHLY, CDR2 FYNNEI. Losses at the gene ends were 5 bases for V and 0 bases for J; bases not matched to a gene: 4. This CDR3 is CASSTTGSSYNEQFF. The CDR3 DNA is TGTGCCAGCAGTACGACAGGGTCCTCCTACAATGAGCAGTTCTTC.

In its sample, this clonotype was seen a few times. This chain connects TRBV29-1 to TRBJ2-1; possibly TRBD1 or TRBD2 for D (6 bases each). The CDR3 consists of 11 residues. The ends were cut back, 5 bases at V and 9 bases at J, with 11 bases in the middle. Germline assignment: CDR1 SQVTM and CDR2 ANQGSEA. Written as DNA, the CDR3 is TGCAGCGTTCCAGGGGACTCTGAGCAGTTCTTC. Translation gives CSVPGDSEQFF.

This clonotype was counted ten times or more. This chain joins TRBV11-3 and TRBJ2-7, with D perhaps TRBD1 or TRBD2 (5 bases each). The CDR3 is made up of 17 amino acids. V was shortened by 0 bases and J by 7 bases, with 22 bases between the two germline ends. Germline V gives CDR1 SGHNT, CDR2 YENEEA. The CDR3 sequence is CASSLEGIGGPLGEQYF. For the CDR3, the DNA is TGTGCCAGCAGCTTAGAAGGCATTGGGGGTCCCCTGGGGGAGCAGTACTTC.

This clonotype was seen a handful of times. The chain couples TRBV7-9 to TRBJ2-7, with 9 bases fitting TRBD1. The CDR3 consists of 14 residues. Losses at the gene ends were 1 base for V and 3 bases for J; bases not matched to a gene: 1. Germline V gene data show CDR1 as SEHNR and CDR2 as FQNEAQ (reference sequence). The CDR3 sequence is CASSLEGQGYEQYF. DNA of the CDR3: TGTGCCAGCAGCTTAGAGGGACAGGGCTACGAGCAGTACTTC.

At least ten counts were recorded for this clonotype. The V and J genes are TRBV5-1 and TRBJ1-1; 9 nucleotides agree with TRBD1. The V gene end was trimmed by 3 bases and the J gene end by 5 bases; junction bases not matched to a gene: 8. The length of the CDR3 is 15 residues. CDR1 and CDR2 from the germline V gene are SGHRS and YFSETQ. Here the CDR3 DNA reads TGCGCCAGCAGCTCACAGACAGGGGGTCGGACTGAAGCTTTCTTT. The encoded protein is CASSSQTGGRTEAFF.

In its sample, this clonotype was seen a few times. The V call is TRBV12-3 or TRBV12-4, the J call TRBJ2-2; D not resolved. Trimming removed 6 bases at V and 2 bases at J, with 13 bases between. This CDR3 has 15 residues. Here the CDR3 DNA reads TGTGCCAGCAGCACATCCGACGCTAACACCGGGGAGCTGTTTTTT. It specifies CASSTSDANTGELFF.

There are a few counts of this clonotype. The rearrangement uses TRBV29-1 and TRBJ1-1, with a tentative D call TRBD1 (6 bases). Germline CDR1 SQVTM, CDR2 ANQGSEA. V dropped 5 bases and J dropped 4 bases, with 14 bases sitting between them. This CDR3 is 13 amino acids long. The CDR3 DNA sequence: TGCAGCGTTTGCCGGGGGGCCGCCACTGAAGCTTTCTTT. Protein sequence: CSVCRGAATEAFF.